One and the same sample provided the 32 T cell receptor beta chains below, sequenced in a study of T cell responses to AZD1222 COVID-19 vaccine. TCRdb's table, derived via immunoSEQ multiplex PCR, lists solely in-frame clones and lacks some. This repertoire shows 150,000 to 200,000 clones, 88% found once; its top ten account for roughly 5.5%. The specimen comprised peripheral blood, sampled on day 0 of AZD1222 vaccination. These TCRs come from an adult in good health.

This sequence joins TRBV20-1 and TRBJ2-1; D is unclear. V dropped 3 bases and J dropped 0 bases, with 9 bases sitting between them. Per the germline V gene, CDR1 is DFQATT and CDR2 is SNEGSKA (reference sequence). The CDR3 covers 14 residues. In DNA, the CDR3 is TGCAGTGCTAGTCAGCTCAGCTCCTACAATGAGCAGTTCTTC. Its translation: CSASQLSSYNEQFF.

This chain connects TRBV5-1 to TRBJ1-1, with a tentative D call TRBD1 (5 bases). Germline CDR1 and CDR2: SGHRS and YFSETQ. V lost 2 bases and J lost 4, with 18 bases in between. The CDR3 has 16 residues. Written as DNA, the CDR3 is TGCGCCAGCAGCTTCTCGCCAGGGCTGGGGGGCACTGAAGCTTTCTTT. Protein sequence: CASSFSPGLGGTEAFF.

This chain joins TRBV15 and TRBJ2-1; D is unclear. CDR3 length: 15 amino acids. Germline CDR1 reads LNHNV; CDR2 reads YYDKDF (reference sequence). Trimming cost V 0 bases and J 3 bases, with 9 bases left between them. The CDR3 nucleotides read TGTGCCACCAGCAGAGATTCAGCCAGCTACAATGAGCAGTTCTTC. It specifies CATSRDSASYNEQFF.

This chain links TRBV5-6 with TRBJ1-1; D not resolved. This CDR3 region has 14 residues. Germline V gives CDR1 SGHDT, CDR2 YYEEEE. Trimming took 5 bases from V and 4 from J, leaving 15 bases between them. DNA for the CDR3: TGTGCCAGCAGTTCCCCGGTGGGCTTCACTGAAGCTTTCTTT. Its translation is CASSSPVGFTEAFF.

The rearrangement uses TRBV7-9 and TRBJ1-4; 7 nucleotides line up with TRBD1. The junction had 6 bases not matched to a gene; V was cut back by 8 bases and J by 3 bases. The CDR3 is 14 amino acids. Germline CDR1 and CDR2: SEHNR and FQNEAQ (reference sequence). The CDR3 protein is CASAHGTANEKLFF. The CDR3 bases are TGTGCCAGCGCCCATGGGACAGCTAATGAAAAACTGTTTTTT.

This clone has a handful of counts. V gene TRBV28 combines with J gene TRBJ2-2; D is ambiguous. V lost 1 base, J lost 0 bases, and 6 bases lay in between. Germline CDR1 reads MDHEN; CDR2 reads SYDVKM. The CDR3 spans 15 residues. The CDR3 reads CASSLFVTNTGELFF. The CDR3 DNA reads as TGTGCCAGCAGTTTATTCGTTACGAACACCGGGGAGCTGTTTTTT.

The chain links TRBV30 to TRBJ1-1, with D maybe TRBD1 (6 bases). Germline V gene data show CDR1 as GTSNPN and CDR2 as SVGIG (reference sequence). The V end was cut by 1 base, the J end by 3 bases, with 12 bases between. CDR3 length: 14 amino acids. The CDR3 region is CAWSGETGYTEAFF. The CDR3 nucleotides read TGTGCCTGGAGTGGGGAGACAGGATACACTGAAGCTTTCTTT. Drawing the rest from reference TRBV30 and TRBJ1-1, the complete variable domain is SQTIHQWPATLVQPVGSPLSLECTVEGTSNPNLYWYRQAAGRGLQLLFYSVGIGQISSEVPQNLSASRPQDRQFILSSKKLLLSDSGFYLCAWSGETGYTEAFFGQGTRLTVV.

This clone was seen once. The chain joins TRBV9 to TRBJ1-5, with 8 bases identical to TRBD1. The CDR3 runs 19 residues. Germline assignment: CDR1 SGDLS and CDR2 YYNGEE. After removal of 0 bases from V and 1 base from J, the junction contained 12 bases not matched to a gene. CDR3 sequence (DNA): TGTGCCAGCAGCGTAGTGAGGGCCAGAGGACAGGGCAGCAATCAGCCCCAGCATTTT. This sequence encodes CASSVVRARGQGSNQPQHF.

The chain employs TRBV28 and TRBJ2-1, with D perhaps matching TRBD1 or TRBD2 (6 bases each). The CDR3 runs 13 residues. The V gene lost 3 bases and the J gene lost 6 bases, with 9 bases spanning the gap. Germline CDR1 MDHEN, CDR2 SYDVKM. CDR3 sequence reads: CASSFGGLNEQFF. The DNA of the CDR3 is TGTGCCAGCAGTTTTGGGGGGCTCAATGAGCAGTTCTTC.

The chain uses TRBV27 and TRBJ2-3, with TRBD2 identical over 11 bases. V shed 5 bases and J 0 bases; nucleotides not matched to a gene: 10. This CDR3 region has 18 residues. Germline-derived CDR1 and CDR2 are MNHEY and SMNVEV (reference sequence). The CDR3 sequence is CASSRVAGGPPSTDTQYF. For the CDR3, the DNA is TGTGCCAGCAGTAGAGTAGCGGGAGGGCCCCCTAGCACAGATACGCAGTATTTT.

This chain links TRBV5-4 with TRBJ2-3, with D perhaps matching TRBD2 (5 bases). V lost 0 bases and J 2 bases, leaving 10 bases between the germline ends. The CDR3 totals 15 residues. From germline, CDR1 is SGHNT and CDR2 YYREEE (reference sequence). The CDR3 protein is CASSLGGAHTDTQYF. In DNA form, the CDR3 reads TGTGCCAGCAGCTTGGGGGGAGCACACACAGATACGCAGTATTTT.

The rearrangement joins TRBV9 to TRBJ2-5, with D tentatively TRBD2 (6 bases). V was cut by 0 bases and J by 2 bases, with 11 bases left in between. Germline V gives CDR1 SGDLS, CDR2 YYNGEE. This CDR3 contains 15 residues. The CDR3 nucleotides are TGTGCCAGCAGCGTAGCTTTGCGGGATCAAGAGACCCAGTACTTC. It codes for CASSVALRDQETQYF.

This CDR3 is CASSGRTGVTNEKLFF. The CDR3, as DNA: TGTGCCAGTAGTGGGCGGACAGGAGTCACTAATGAAAAACTGTTTTTT. The chain is built from TRBV19 and TRBJ1-4; TRBD1 aligns across 7 bases. CDR1 and CDR2 (germline): LNHDA, SQIVND (reference sequence). V dropped 5 bases and J dropped 2; count of bases not matched to a gene: 8. The CDR3 covers 16 residues.

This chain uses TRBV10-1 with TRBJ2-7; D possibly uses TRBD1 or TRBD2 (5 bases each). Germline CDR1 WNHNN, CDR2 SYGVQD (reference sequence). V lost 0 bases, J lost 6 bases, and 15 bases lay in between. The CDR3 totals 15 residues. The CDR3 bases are TGCGCCAGCAGTGAGTCGGGGCAGGGAGTGCGCGAGCAGTACTTC. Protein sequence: CASSESGQGVREQYF.

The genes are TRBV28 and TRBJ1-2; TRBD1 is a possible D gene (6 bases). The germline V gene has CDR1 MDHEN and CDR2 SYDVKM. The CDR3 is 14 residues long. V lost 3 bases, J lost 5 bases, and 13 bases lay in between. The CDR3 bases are TGTGCCAGCAGTTTTGGGGGGCCTTTATATGGCTACACCTTC. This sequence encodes CASSFGGPLYGYTF.

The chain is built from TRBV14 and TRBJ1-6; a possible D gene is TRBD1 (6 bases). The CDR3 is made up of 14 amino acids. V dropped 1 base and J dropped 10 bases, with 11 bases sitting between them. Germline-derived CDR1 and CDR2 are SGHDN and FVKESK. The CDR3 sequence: CASSQVGRGSPLHF. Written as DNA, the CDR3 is TGTGCCAGCAGCCAAGTCGGCAGGGGCTCACCCCTCCACTTT.

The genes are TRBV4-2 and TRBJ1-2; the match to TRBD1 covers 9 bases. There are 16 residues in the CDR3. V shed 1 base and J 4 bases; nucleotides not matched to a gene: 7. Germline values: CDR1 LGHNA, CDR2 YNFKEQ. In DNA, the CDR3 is TGTGCCAGCAGCCAAGTTGGTGGGGACAGGGCCTATGGCTACACCTTC. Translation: CASSQVGGDRAYGYTF.

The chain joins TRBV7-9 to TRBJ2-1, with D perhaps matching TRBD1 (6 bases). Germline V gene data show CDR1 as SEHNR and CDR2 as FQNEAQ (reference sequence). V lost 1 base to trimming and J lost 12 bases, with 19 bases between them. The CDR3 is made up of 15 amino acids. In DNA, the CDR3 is TGTGCCAGCAGCTTAGACAGGGACGAGTCAGGGTGGCAGTTCTTC. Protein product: CASSLDRDESGWQFF. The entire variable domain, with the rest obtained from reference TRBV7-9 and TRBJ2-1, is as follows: DTGVSQNPRHKITKRGQNVTFRCDPISEHNRLYWYRQTLGQGPEFLTYFQNEAQLEKSRLLSDRFSAERPKGSFSTLEIQRTEQGDSAMYLCASSLDRDESGWQFFGPGTRLTVL.

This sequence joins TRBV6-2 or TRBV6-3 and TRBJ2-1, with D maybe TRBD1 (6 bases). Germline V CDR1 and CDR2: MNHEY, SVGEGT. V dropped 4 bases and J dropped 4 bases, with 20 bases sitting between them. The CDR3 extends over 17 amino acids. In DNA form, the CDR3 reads TGTGCCAGCAGTTCCCGCCGAAGGGGGTCGGGGTACAATGAGCAGTTCTTC. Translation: CASSSRRRGSGYNEQFF.

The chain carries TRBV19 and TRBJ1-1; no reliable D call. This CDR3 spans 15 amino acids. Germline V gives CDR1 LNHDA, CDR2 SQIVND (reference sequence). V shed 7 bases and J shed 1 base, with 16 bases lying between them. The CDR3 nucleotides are TGTGCCAGTACCCCATTGAGGGTGACGAACACTGAAGCTTTCTTT. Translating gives CASTPLRVTNTEAFF.

DNA of the CDR3: TGCAGTGCTAGTGAGGCTAGCGGACTCAATGAGCAGTTCTTC. This translates into CSASEASGLNEQFF. The J gene is TRBJ2-1, the V gene TRBV20-1, with 7 positions matching TRBD2. This CDR3 has 14 residues. Germline V gene sequence: CDR1 DFQATT, CDR2 SNEGSKA (reference sequence). V dropped 3 bases and J dropped 6; count of bases not matched to a gene: 8.

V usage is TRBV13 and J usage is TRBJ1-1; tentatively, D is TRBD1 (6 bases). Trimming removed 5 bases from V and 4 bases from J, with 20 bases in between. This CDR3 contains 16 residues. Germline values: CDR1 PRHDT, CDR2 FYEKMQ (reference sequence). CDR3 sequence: CASSPSVVGTRTEAFF. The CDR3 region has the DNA TGTGCCAGCAGCCCGTCGGTCGTCGGGACACGCACTGAAGCTTTCTTT.

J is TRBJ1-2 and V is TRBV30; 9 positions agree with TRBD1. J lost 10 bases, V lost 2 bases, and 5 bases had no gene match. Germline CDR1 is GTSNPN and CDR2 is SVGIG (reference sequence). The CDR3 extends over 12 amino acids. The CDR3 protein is CAWSKGQGHYTF. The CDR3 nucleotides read TGTGCCTGGAGTAAGGGACAGGGACACTACACCTTC.

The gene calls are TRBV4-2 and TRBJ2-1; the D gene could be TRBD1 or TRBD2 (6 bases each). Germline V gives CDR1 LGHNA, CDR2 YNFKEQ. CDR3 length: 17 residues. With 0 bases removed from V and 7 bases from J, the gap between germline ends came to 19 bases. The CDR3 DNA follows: TGTGCCAGCAGCCAAGAACCCGGGGGCATTTCGTTAAATGAGCAGTTCTTC. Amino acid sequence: CASSQEPGGISLNEQFF.

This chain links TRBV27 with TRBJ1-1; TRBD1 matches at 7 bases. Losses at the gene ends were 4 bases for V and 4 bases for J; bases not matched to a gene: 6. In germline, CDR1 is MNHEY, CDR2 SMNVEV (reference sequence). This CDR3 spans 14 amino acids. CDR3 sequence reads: CASSSHRGSTEAFF. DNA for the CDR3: TGTGCCAGCAGTTCCCACAGGGGTAGCACTGAAGCTTTCTTT.

The CDR3 here is CASSQSNTEAFF. The CDR3 nucleotides read TGCGCCAGCAGCCAATCGAACACTGAAGCTTTCTTT. The rearrangement joins TRBV4-1 to TRBJ1-1, with D unresolved. CDR3 size: 12 residues. Germline-derived CDR1 and CDR2 are MGHRA and YSYEKL. The ends were cut back, 2 bases at V and 1 base at J, with 2 bases in the middle.

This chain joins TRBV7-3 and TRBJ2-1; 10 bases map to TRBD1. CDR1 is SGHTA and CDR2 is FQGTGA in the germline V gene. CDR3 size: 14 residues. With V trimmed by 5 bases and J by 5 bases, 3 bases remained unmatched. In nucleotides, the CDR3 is TGTGCCAGCAGCCTGGGACAGGGGAACAATGAGCAGTTCTTC. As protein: CASSLGQGNNEQFF.

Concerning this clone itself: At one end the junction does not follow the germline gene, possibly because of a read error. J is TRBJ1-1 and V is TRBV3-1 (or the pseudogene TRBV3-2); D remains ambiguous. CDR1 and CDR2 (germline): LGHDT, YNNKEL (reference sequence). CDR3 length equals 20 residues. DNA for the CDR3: TGTGCGAGCAGCGACCACTCAAAAGGGAGTGGAGTGCATGCGAACACTGAAGCTTTCTTT. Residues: CASSDHSKGSGVHANTEAFF.

The CDR3 sequence is CACQLGYGYTF. In DNA, the CDR3 is TGTGCCTGCCAGTTGGGCTATGGCTACACCTTC. This sequence joins TRBV30 and TRBJ1-2; D not resolved. Germline CDR1 and CDR2: GTSNPN and SVGIG (reference sequence). Trimming took off 6 bases at V and 4 bases at J, with 9 bases between the two ends. The length of the CDR3 is 11 residues.

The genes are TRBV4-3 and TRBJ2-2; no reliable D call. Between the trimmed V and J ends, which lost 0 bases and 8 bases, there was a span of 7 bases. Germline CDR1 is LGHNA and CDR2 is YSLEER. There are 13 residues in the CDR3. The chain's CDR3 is CASSQDLRGELFF. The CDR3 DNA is TGCGCCAGCAGCCAAGATCTGAGGGGGGAGCTGTTTTTT.

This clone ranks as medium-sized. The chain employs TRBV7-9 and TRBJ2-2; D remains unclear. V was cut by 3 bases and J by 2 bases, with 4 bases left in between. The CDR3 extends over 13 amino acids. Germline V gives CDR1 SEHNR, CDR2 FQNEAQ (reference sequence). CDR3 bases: TGTGCCAGCAGCTTCTATAACACCGGGGAGCTGTTTTTT. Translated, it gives CASSFYNTGELFF. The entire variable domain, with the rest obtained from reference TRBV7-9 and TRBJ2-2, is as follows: DTGVSQNPRHKITKRGQNVTFRCDPISEHNRLYWYRQTLGQGPEFLTYFQNEAQLEKSRLLSDRFSAERPKGSFSTLEIQRTEQGDSAMYLCASSFYNTGELFFGEGSRLTVL.

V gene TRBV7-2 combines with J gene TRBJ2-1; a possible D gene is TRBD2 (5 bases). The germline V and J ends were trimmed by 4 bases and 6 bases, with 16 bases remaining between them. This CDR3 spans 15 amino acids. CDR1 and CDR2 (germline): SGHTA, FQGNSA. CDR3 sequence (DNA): TGTGCCAGCAGCTCCTCCGGGGTAGCGAGCAATGAGCAGTTCTTC. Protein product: CASSSSGVASNEQFF.